This TCR beta chain was retrieved from a study of TIL therapy for anti-PD-1-resistant metastatic lung cancer. On the study more broadly: Median tumor PD-L1 proportion score was 5% to 7%. Median tumor mutation burden was 1.5 mutations per megabase.

Details on this clone: The junction departs from the called germline gene at one end, perhaps through a read error.

This was the immunoSEQ v3 assay. TCRdb's copy holds only in-frame clones and misses some; the assay was immunoSEQ multiplex PCR. The sample yields around 50,000 clones, around four fifths seen once. Germline values: CDR1 SNHLY, CDR2 FYNNEI. The CDR3 consists of 11 residues. Time point meaning: pre-treatment sample, taken before nivolumab and TIL therapy. The source is a person aged 25-80 years with non-small cell lung cancer. V is TRBV2 and J is TRBJ1-1; D not resolved. The specimen was blood, collected at baseline. DNA of the CDR3: TGTGCCAGCAGTGTGAAGACTGAAGCTTTCTTT. Translation: CASSVKTEAFF.